This T cell receptor beta chain stems from a study of spatial heterogeneity in lung cancer. This clonotype has more than one count but fewer than ten. The antigen remains unidentified. Time point reported: blood at routine non-recurrence follow-up after resection. Germline lookup yields CDR1 MNHEY and CDR2 SVGAGI. This CDR3 spans 15 amino acids. The J segment lost 5 bases and the V segment lost 0 bases, leaving 4 bases of the junction unmatched. Study observations and caveats: Detection of ubiquitous tumor TCRs in blood was higher at resection than follow-up.

TCRdb reprocessed the 5' RACE reads via MiXCR and lists one record per CDR3 protein. The table includes over 85,000 distinct CDR3 sequences, roughly a fifth detected once. This clonotype originated in a male donor with early-stage non-small cell lung cancer. The J gene is TRBJ1-1, the V gene TRBV6-5, with TRBD1 identical over 9 bases. Material: PBMCs, obtained at follow-up. The CDR3 bases are TGTGCCAGCAGTTACTCGAACAGGGGGCAAACTGAAGCTTTCTTT. Its translation: CASSYSNRGQTEAFF.